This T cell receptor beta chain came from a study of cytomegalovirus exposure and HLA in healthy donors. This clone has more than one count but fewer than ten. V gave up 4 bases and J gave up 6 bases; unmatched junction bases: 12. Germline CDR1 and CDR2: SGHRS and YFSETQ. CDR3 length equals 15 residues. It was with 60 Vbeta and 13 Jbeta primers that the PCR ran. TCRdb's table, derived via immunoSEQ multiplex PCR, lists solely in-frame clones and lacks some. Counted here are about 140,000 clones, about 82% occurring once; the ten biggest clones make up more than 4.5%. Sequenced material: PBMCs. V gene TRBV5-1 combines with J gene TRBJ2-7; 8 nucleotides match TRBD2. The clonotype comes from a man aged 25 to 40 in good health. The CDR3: CASSRPGSGILEQYF. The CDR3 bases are TGCGCCAGCAGCCGACCGGGTAGCGGGATTCTCGAGCAGTACTTC.